The rows below give T cell receptor beta chains drawn from one sample of a study of T cells in localized non-small cell lung cancer. The assay was immunoSEQ multiplex PCR, and TCRdb's table has in-frame clones only and misses some. The sample lists thousands of clones; 21% were seen once. The specimen comprised normal lung tissue next to the tumor, sampled before any cancer treatment. The source of these receptors is a woman aged 35 to 75 with stage I lung adenocarcinoma. Both conserved end residues are part of each CDR3. The D gene is left open where the match is weak. Clone size is stated in some rows and not others, as once, few, many or a class when expanded.

clone size	J gene	V gene	D gene	CDR3 length	CDR3 DNA	CDR3 protein
.	TRBJ2-5	TRBV18	.	14	TGTGCCAGCTCACCAAACAGGCTCCAAGAGACCCAGTACTTC	CASSPNRLQETQYF
few	TRBJ1-1	TRBV6-8	.	15	TGTGCCAGCAGTGGTAGGGGACTGCGACACACTGAAGCTTTCTTT	CASSGRGLRHTEAFF
few	TRBJ2-3	TRBV11-3	TRBD2	16	TGTGCCAGCAGCTTAGGCGATAGCGGGAGAACAGATACGCAGTATTTT	CASSLGDSGRTDTQYF
.	TRBJ2-7	TRBV10-2	TRBD1	15	TGCGCCACCAAACAGGGCCGGGACAGGTCCTACGAGCAGTACTTC	CATKQGRDRSYEQYF
once	TRBJ2-3	TRBV28	.	13	TGTGCCAGCAGGGAACAGGGTTCAGATACGCAGTATTTT	CASREQGSDTQYF
.	TRBJ2-7	TRBV28	TRBD1	12	TGTGCCAGCAGTTTGACAGGGCGTGAGCAGTACTTC	CASSLTGREQYF
.	TRBJ1-5	TRBV19	TRBD1	14	TGTGCCAGTAGGCACAGGGGGGGCAATCAGCCCCAGCATTTT	CASRHRGGNQPQHF
large	TRBJ2-1	TRBV9	TRBD2	15	TGTGCCAGCAGTGGACAGGCTAGCGGGAGAGGGGAGCAGTTCTTC	CASSGQASGRGEQFF
few	TRBJ2-1	TRBV6-8	TRBD2	14	TGTGCCAGCAGACAAACTAGCGGGGGGCATGAGCAGTTCTTC	CASRQTSGGHEQFF
.	TRBJ2-2	TRBV6-8	TRBD2	15	TGTGCCAGCAGTTTGACTAGCGGGAGAACCGGGGAGCTGTTTTTT	CASSLTSGRTGELFF
.	TRBJ2-3	TRBV19	.	15	TGTGCCAGTAGTATAGATCATGACTCCACAGATACGCAGTATTTT	CASSIDHDSTDTQYF
.	TRBJ2-7	TRBV18	TRBD2	16	TGTGCCAGCTCACCATTTCGACTAGCGGGGGCCTTCGAGCAGTACTTC	CASSPFRLAGAFEQYF
few	TRBJ1-2	TRBV10-3	.	13	TGTGCCATCAGTGCCGACCTAAACTATGGCTACACCTTC	CAISADLNYGYTF
medium-sized	TRBJ2-7	TRBV6-8	TRBD1	15	TGTGCCAGCAGGTCCCCGGGACAGACTATTTACGAGCAGTACTTC	CASRSPGQTIYEQYF
.	TRBJ2-2	TRBV6-8	TRBD2	18	TGTGCCAGCAGTTACCGGACTAGCGGGAGTCATGGCACCGGGGAGCTGTTTTTT	CASSYRTSGSHGTGELFF
.	TRBJ2-1	TRBV29-1	TRBD2	14	TGCAGCGTGCTGACTAGCGGGGGGTTAGGTGAGCAGTTCTTC	CSVLTSGGLGEQFF
.	TRBJ2-7	TRBV18	.	15	TGTGCCAGCTCACCACAACCCAGTCCTCCCTACGAGCAGTACTTC	CASSPQPSPPYEQYF
medium-sized	TRBJ2-1	TRBV9	TRBD2	18	TGTGCCAGCAGCGTTCGACTAGCGGGAGAAGAGGTCTACAATGAGCAGTTCTTC	CASSVRLAGEEVYNEQFF
.	TRBJ2-7	TRBV18	.	12	TGTGCCAGCTCACCGGATGACTACGAGCAGTACTTC	CASSPDDYEQYF
few	TRBJ2-5	TRBV11-3	.	15	TGTGCCAGCAGCTTACAGGGGGGTTCACAAGAGACCCAGTACTTC	CASSLQGGSQETQYF
.	TRBJ1-2	TRBV19	.	14	TGTGCCAGTAGTATAGTGAGGGCTGACTATGGCTACACCTTC	CASSIVRADYGYTF
.	TRBJ1-1	TRBV15	TRBD1	16	TGTGCCACCAGCAGAGGAGGCGGACAGGGGTCCACTGAAGCTTTCTTT	CATSRGGGQGSTEAFF
few	TRBJ1-1	TRBV30	.	15	TGTGCCGGTACAGGTTTTGGTATAAGGAACACTGAAGCTTTCTTT	CAGTGFGIRNTEAFF
.	TRBJ2-1	TRBV18	.	12	TGTGCCAGCTCACCTTTACCGATTGAGCAGTTCTTC	CASSPLPIEQFF
few	TRBJ2-7	TRBV6-8	.	15	TGTGCCAGCAGTTACTCGACTCGAGATAGGGCAGAGCAGTACTTC	CASSYSTRDRAEQYF
medium-sized	TRBJ2-3	TRBV11-3	.	15	TGTGCCAGCAGCCCGCTAGCGAGAAGCACAGATACGCAGTATTTT	CASSPLARSTDTQYF
few	TRBJ2-3	TRBV14	.	16	TGTGCCAGCAGCCAAGTTATGGGGTTTAGCACAGATACGCAGTATTTT	CASSQVMGFSTDTQYF
.	TRBJ2-1	TRBV10-2	.	15	TGCGCCAGCAGTGAGTGGGAACCCTCCTACAATGAGCAGTTCTTC	CASSEWEPSYNEQFF
few	TRBJ2-7	TRBV5-1	TRBD2	15	TGCGCCAGCAGCTTGGAATTAGCGGGATCCTACGAGCAGTACTTC	CASSLELAGSYEQYF
few	TRBJ1-3	TRBV12-5	.	11	TGTGCCATCCTGCCTGGAAACACCATATATTTT	CAILPGNTIYF
few	TRBJ2-6	TRBV6-8	.	14	TGTGCCAGCAGTGACAACTCTGGGGCCAACGTCCTGACTTTC	CASSDNSGANVLTF
.	TRBJ1-1	TRBV28	.	15	TGTGCCAGCAGTCCCCCAAAGGGGTCGAACACTGAAGCTTTCTTT	CASSPPKGSNTEAFF
few	TRBJ1-2	TRBV6-8	.	14	TGTGCCAGCAGATTCCTTGCCCTAAACTATGGCTACACCTTC	CASRFLALNYGYTF
.	TRBJ2-7	TRBV28	TRBD2	14	TGTGCCAGCAGAACTAGCGGGGGGGCCGGCGAGCAGTACTTC	CASRTSGGAGEQYF
once	TRBJ1-6	TRBV18	.	13	TGTGCCAGCTCACAGAAAAATAATTCACCCCTCCACTTT	CASSQKNNSPLHF
once	TRBJ1-2	TRBV19	.	12	TGTGCTACCTTTAAACTGGACCATGGCTACACCTTC	CATFKLDHGYTF